These 21 T cell receptor beta chains were sequenced from one sample in a study of shared clonotypes between healthy human individuals. Method: immunoSEQ multiplex PCR; TCRdb's copy keeps in-frame clones and lacks some. The sample carries about 2.1 million clones, approximately 92% recorded once. Positively selected for CCR7, the CD45RO-negative cells used as naive CD8 cells excluded terminally differentiated effector memory CD45RA+ cells. Source material: naive CD8+ T cells from PBMCs. These TCRs come from a man aged 18 to 30 in good health. Some clones in this sample may be carry-over from other donors' samples.

The CDR3: CASKGGFLSGEKLFF. The CDR3 DNA reads as TGTGCCAGCAAGGGGGGATTTCTGTCAGGGGAAAAACTGTTTTTT. The V and J genes are TRBV11-3 and TRBJ1-4, with D possibly matching TRBD1 (6 bases). The CDR3 contains 15 residues. Germline-derived CDR1 and CDR2 are SGHNT and YENEEA. V dropped 7 bases and J dropped 8 bases, with 20 bases sitting between them.

The rearrangement uses TRBV28 and TRBJ2-7; 8 nucleotides match TRBD2. The CDR3 length is 12 residues. V was pared by 5 bases and J by 6 bases, with 3 bases of the junction left unmatched. CDR1 MDHEN and CDR2 SYDVKM come from the germline V gene. CDR3 sequence: CASSPAGGEQYF. CDR3 DNA sequence: TGTGCCAGCAGTCCCGCGGGGGGCGAGCAGTACTTC.

The sample holds one count of this clone. The chain carries TRBV28 and TRBJ2-1; 7 bases agree with TRBD2. CDR1 and CDR2 (germline): MDHEN, SYDVKM. Trimming took 6 bases from V and 3 from J; bases not matched to a gene: 8. This CDR3 is 15 amino acids long. Here the CDR3 DNA reads TGTGCCAGCAGGCCCCCGGGGGGAGTCTACAATGAGCAGTTCTTC. This encodes CASRPPGGVYNEQFF.

The chain is built from TRBV27 and TRBJ1-2, with 12 bases matching TRBD1. Germline V lookup: CDR1 MNHEY, CDR2 SMNVEV (reference sequence). V lost 3 bases, J lost 4 bases, and 3 bases stayed unmatched. CDR3 length equals 15 residues. This CDR3 is CASSLGQGATYGYTF. The DNA of the CDR3 is TGTGCCAGCAGTTTGGGACAGGGGGCGACCTATGGCTACACCTTC.

This clone was detected ten times or more. The rearrangement uses TRBV5-4 and TRBJ2-3; no firm D call. Germline values: CDR1 SGHNT, CDR2 YYREEE (reference sequence). Trimming shortened V by 4 bases and J by 2 bases, and 8 bases separated the two germline ends. The CDR3 spans 13 residues. Here the CDR3 DNA reads TGTGCCAGCAGCATAGAGCCCACAGATACGCAGTATTTT. Translating it yields CASSIEPTDTQYF. Complete variable domain (other parts from reference TRBV5-4 and TRBJ2-3): ETGVTQSPTHLIKTRGQQVTLRCSSQSGHNTVSWYQQALGQGPQFIFQYYREEENGRGNFPPRFSGLQFPNYSSELNVNALELDDSALYLCASSIEPTDTQYFGPGTRLTVL.

The gene calls are TRBV5-4 and TRBJ2-3, with D perhaps TRBD2 (6 bases). Germline values: CDR1 SGHNT, CDR2 YYREEE (reference sequence). CDR3 length: 16 residues. The V end lost 2 bases, the J end lost 5 bases, and 18 bases lay between the germline ends. CDR3 DNA: TGTGCCAGCAGCTTAGAGCTGGGAGGAGCGGTAGATACGCAGTATTTT. Translation: CASSLELGGAVDTQYF.

The V gene is TRBV5-1, the J gene TRBJ2-3, with 7 nucleotides matching TRBD2. CDR1 is SGHRS, CDR2 YFSETQ, per germline. Germline trimming cut 7 bases from V and 6 bases from J; bases unmatched to any gene: 8. The CDR3 length is 13 residues. CDR3 nucleotide sequence: TGCGCCAGCCGGACTAGAAGTGATGATACGCAGTATTTT. This encodes CASRTRSDDTQYF.

The V and J genes are TRBV7-9 and TRBJ2-5; 13 bases are a match to TRBD2. The CDR3 sequence is 18 residues long. Germline CDR1 and CDR2: SEHNR and FQNEAQ (reference sequence). Trimming took 5 bases from V and 4 from J; bases not matched to a gene: 13. In DNA form, the CDR3 reads TGTGCCAGCAGCCAAGTGACTAGCGGGAGGACCGGTGGAGAGACCCAGTACTTC. As protein: CASSQVTSGRTGGETQYF. The whole variable domain, remainder taken from reference TRBV7-9 and TRBJ2-5, is DTGVSQNPRHKITKRGQNVTFRCDPISEHNRLYWYRQTLGQGPEFLTYFQNEAQLEKSRLLSDRFSAERPKGSFSTLEIQRTEQGDSAMYLCASSQVTSGRTGGETQYFGPGTRLLVL.

CDR3 region: CATSGQDGGNTIYF. Written as DNA, the CDR3 is TGTGCCACCAGCGGACAGGACGGGGGAAACACCATATATTTT. V usage is TRBV15 and J usage is TRBJ1-3; 7 bases match TRBD1. The V and J ends lost 5 bases and 4 bases, in that order; junction bases with no gene match: 5. Germline CDR1 LNHNV, CDR2 YYDKDF (reference sequence). CDR3 length equals 14 residues.

The genes are TRBV9 and TRBJ2-2, with 10 positions matching TRBD2. J was trimmed by 2 bases and V by 3 bases; bases with no gene match: 10. The CDR3 covers 18 residues. Germline CDR1 and CDR2: SGDLS and YYNGEE. DNA of the CDR3: TGTGCCAGCAGCGGCGCTAGCGGGAGAGGGGTAAACACCGGGGAGCTGTTTTTT. Protein sequence: CASSGASGRGVNTGELFF.

This chain links TRBV6-1 with TRBJ1-5, with 10 bases matching TRBD1. Unmatched junction bases numbered 9, after V lost 6 bases and J lost 7 bases. The CDR3 contains 15 residues. Germline V CDR1 and CDR2: MNHNS, SASEGT. This CDR3 is CASREGQGMRQPQHF. As DNA, the CDR3 is TGTGCCAGCAGAGAGGGACAGGGGATGAGACAGCCCCAGCATTTT.

The V and J genes are TRBV27 and TRBJ2-1; tentatively, D is TRBD1 (6 bases). Germline-derived CDR1 and CDR2 are MNHEY and SMNVEV (reference sequence). The V gene lost 6 bases and the J gene lost 4 bases, with 7 bases spanning the gap. The CDR3 contains 12 residues. The CDR3 DNA follows: TGTGCCAGCAGGGGGGCTTACAATGAGCAGTTCTTC. This encodes CASRGAYNEQFF.

This chain uses TRBV6-1 with TRBJ2-3; D ambiguous. This CDR3 spans 13 amino acids. Germline CDR1 reads MNHNS; CDR2 reads SASEGT. Trimming removed 2 bases from V and 7 bases from J, with 10 bases in between. DNA for the CDR3: TGTGCCAGCAGTGAAAGGTCCCCCTATACGCAGTATTTT. This codes for CASSERSPYTQYF.

The CDR3 region is CASSYRAGWLSEQYF. DNA of the CDR3: TGTGCCAGCAGTTACAGGGCAGGGTGGCTAAGCGAGCAGTACTTC. The chain couples TRBV6-5 to TRBJ2-7; TRBD1 might be the D (5 bases). CDR3 size: 15 residues. CDR1 and CDR2 (germline): MNHEY, SVGAGI. Trimming took 2 bases from V and 6 from J, leaving 17 bases between them.

For this clone: The sample has other DNA sequences that encode this CDR3 too. The V and J genes are TRBV9 and TRBJ2-7; D not certain. CDR1 is SGDLS, CDR2 YYNGEE, per germline. CDR3 length: 14 residues. V lost 0 bases to trimming and J lost 2 bases, with 9 bases between them. This chain's CDR3 is CASSVGPPAYEQYF. The CDR3 bases are TGTGCCAGCAGCGTAGGGCCTCCAGCCTACGAGCAGTACTTC.

This chain links TRBV11-2 with TRBJ2-1, with D tentatively TRBD2 (5 bases). The CDR3 contains 15 residues. Trimming stripped 5 bases from V and 3 bases from J, with 14 bases between. CDR1 and CDR2 from the germline V gene are SGHAT and FQNNGV. In nucleotides, the CDR3 is TGTGCCAGCAGCCAGACCGGGGATGTCTACAATGAGCAGTTCTTC. Translation: CASSQTGDVYNEQFF. Complete variable domain (other parts from reference TRBV11-2 and TRBJ2-1): EAGVAQSPRYKIIEKRQSVAFWCNPISGHATLYWYQQILGQGPKLLIQFQNNGVVDDSQLPKDRFSAERLKGVDSTLKIQPAKLEDSAVYLCASSQTGDVYNEQFFGPGTRLTVL.

The rearrangement links TRBV9 to TRBJ2-3, with 8 nucleotides matching TRBD2. Germline CDR1 and CDR2: SGDLS and YYNGEE. V lost 3 bases and J lost 4; bases outside the gene matches: 22. The CDR3 runs 20 residues. The CDR3 region is CASSGQDVRGTRYDPDTQYF. For the CDR3, the DNA is TGTGCCAGCAGCGGCCAGGACGTCCGCGGGACTAGGTACGATCCAGATACGCAGTATTTT.

This chain uses TRBV11-2 with TRBJ2-5; 9 bases line up with TRBD2. The CDR3 totals 16 residues. Germline V gene data show CDR1 as SGHAT and CDR2 as FQNNGV. The trim removed 4 bases at V and 5 bases at J, leaving 11 bases unmatched. The CDR3 here is CASSSPWREGPETQYF. The CDR3 DNA reads TGTGCCAGCAGCTCTCCCTGGCGGGAGGGCCCGGAGACCCAGTACTTC.

This sequence joins TRBV19 and TRBJ1-2, with TRBD1 identical over 7 bases. CDR1 and CDR2 from the germline V gene are LNHDA and SQIVND (reference sequence). Trimming cost V 5 bases and J 4 bases; bases outside gene matches: 7. There are 14 residues in the CDR3. CDR3 coding DNA: TGTGCCAGTAGTGGACAGGACAGGATCTATGGCTACACCTTC. Translated: CASSGQDRIYGYTF.

A note on this clone: The sample holds other DNA sequences that translate to the same CDR3. In DNA form, the CDR3 reads TGTGCCAGCAGCTTATCGGAGACCCAGTACTTC. It yields the protein CASSLSETQYF. The rearrangement links TRBV7-8 to TRBJ2-5; D is unresolved. Germline CDR1 SGHVS, CDR2 FQNEAQ. V was cut by 2 bases and J by 5 bases, with 3 bases left in between. This CDR3 is built from 11 residues.

The rearrangement uses TRBV7-6 and TRBJ2-7; weak D call: TRBD1 (5 bases). V lost 4 bases and J 6 bases, leaving 16 bases between the germline ends. This CDR3 spans 14 amino acids. The germline gives CDR1 SGHVS, CDR2 FNYEAQ. This CDR3 is CASSSGRHIPEQYF. The CDR3, as DNA: TGTGCCAGCAGCTCAGGGCGACATATACCCGAGCAGTACTTC.